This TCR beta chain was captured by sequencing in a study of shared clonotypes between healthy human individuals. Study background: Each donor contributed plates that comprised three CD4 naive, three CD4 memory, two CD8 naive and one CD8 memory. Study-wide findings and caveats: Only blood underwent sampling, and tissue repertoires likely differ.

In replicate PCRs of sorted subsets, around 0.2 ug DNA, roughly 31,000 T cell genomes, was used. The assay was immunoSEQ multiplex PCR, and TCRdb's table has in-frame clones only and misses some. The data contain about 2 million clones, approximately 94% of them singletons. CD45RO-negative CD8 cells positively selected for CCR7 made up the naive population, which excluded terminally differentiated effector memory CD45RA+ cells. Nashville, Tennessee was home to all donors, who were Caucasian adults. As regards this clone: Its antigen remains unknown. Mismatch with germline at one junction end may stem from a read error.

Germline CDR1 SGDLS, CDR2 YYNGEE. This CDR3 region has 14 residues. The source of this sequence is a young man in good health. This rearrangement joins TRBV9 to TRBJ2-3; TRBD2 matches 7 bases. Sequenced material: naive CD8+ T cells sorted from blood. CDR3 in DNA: TGTGCCAGCAGCGTAGAGGGAGGGGCAGATGCGCAGTATTTT. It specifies CASSVEGGADAQYF.